This T cell receptor (beta chain) was sequenced for a study of T cell changes during pregnancy in multiple sclerosis. The V segment lost 3 bases and the J segment 6 bases; nucleotides outside the gene matches: 8. The CDR3 sequence is 16 residues long. CDR1 and CDR2 from the germline V gene are MRHNA and SNTAGT. Generated by immunoSEQ multiplex PCR, the TCRdb table keeps only in-frame clones and is missing some. The table lists some 50,000 clones, 85% to 95% of them singletons. The gene calls are TRBV6-4 and TRBJ2-1, with 10 bases matching TRBD1. The receptor was isolated from a female donor with multiple sclerosis, enrolled in a pregnancy study. Sequenced here: CD8+ T cells from peripheral blood mononuclear cells, sampled in the first trimester of pregnancy. CDR3 residues: CASSEFPGQGSNEQFF. Here the CDR3 DNA reads TGTGCCAGCAGTGAATTCCCGGGACAGGGGTCCAATGAGCAGTTCTTC.